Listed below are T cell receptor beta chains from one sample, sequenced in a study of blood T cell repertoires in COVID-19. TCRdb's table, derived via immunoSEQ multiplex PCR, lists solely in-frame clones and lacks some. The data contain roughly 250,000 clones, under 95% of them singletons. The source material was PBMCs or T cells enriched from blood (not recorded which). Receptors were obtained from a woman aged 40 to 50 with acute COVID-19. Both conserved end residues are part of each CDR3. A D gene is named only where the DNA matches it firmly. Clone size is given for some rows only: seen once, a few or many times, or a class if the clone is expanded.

CDR3 protein: CASSYSNVGAHGYTF; CDR3 DNA: TGTGCCAGCAGTTACTCCAACGTAGGGGCGCATGGCTACACCTTC; clone size: .; J gene: TRBJ1-2; V gene: TRBV6-6; CDR3 length: 15; D gene: .
CDR3 protein: CASSQTTNYGYTF; CDR3 DNA: TGTGCCAGCAGCCAAACAACTAACTATGGCTACACCTTC; clone size: .; J gene: TRBJ1-2; V gene: TRBV5-8; CDR3 length: 13; D gene: .
CDR3 protein: CASSQAGTGVSYEQYF; CDR3 DNA: TGCGCCAGCAGCCAAGCCGGGACAGGGGTCTCCTACGAGCAGTACTTC; clone size: .; J gene: TRBJ2-7; V gene: TRBV4-1; CDR3 length: 16; D gene: TRBD1
CDR3 protein: CASSQDSQGFNEKLFF; CDR3 DNA: TGCGCCAGCAGCCAAGATTCGCAGGGATTTAATGAAAAACTGTTTTTT; clone size: .; J gene: TRBJ1-4; V gene: TRBV4-1; CDR3 length: 16; D gene: .
CDR3 protein: CASSQGTGMITEAFF; CDR3 DNA: TGCGCCAGCAGCCAAGGGACAGGAATGATCACTGAAGCTTTCTTT; clone size: .; J gene: TRBJ1-1; V gene: TRBV4-3; CDR3 length: 15; D gene: TRBD1
CDR3 protein: CASSQELSYEQYF; CDR3 DNA: TGTGCCAGCAGCCAAGAACTTAGCTACGAGCAGTACTTC; clone size: .; J gene: TRBJ2-7; V gene: TRBV4-2; CDR3 length: 13; D gene: .
CDR3 protein: CASSLAQGQDEKLFF; CDR3 DNA: TGTGCCAGCAGCTTAGCACAGGGGCAAGATGAAAAACTGTTTTTT; clone size: .; J gene: TRBJ1-4; V gene: TRBV7-9; CDR3 length: 15; D gene: TRBD1
CDR3 protein: CATSTGLSTDTQYF; CDR3 DNA: TGTGCCACCAGCACGGGACTCAGCACAGATACGCAGTATTTT; clone size: .; J gene: TRBJ2-3; V gene: TRBV24-1; CDR3 length: 14; D gene: .
CDR3 protein: CSVEPNYGYTF; CDR3 DNA: TGCAGCGTTGAACCGAACTATGGCTACACCTTC; clone size: .; J gene: TRBJ1-2; V gene: TRBV29-1; CDR3 length: 11; D gene: .
CDR3 protein: CASSSSTGASTEAFF; CDR3 DNA: TGCGCCAGCAGCTCATCGACAGGGGCGAGCACTGAAGCTTTCTTT; clone size: .; J gene: TRBJ1-1; V gene: TRBV5-1; CDR3 length: 15; D gene: TRBD1
CDR3 protein: CASSSPYDGGYGYTF; CDR3 DNA: TGTGCCAGCAGTTCCCCGTACGACGGGGGTTATGGCTACACCTTC; clone size: .; J gene: TRBJ1-2; V gene: TRBV28; CDR3 length: 15; D gene: .
CDR3 protein: CASSYTRGGEQFF; CDR3 DNA: TGTGCCAGCAGTTACACCCGGGGGGGTGAGCAGTTCTTC; clone size: .; J gene: TRBJ2-1; V gene: TRBV6-5; CDR3 length: 13; D gene: TRBD2
CDR3 protein: CASSPRGTVLGIGDEQFF; CDR3 DNA: TGCGCCAGCAGCCCACGGGGGACAGTGCTGGGGATAGGCGATGAGCAGTTCTTC; clone size: .; J gene: TRBJ2-1; V gene: TRBV5-1; CDR3 length: 18; D gene: .
CDR3 protein: CASSARLGGNNYGYTF; CDR3 DNA: TGTGCCAGCAGCGCGAGGTTAGGGGGCAATAACTATGGCTACACCTTC; clone size: once; J gene: TRBJ1-2; V gene: TRBV7-2; CDR3 length: 16; D gene: TRBD1
CDR3 protein: CASSSGTGTYQPQHF; CDR3 DNA: TGTGCCAGCAGCTCGGGGACAGGCACCTATCAGCCCCAGCATTTT; clone size: .; J gene: TRBJ1-5; V gene: TRBV7-9; CDR3 length: 15; D gene: TRBD1
CDR3 protein: CASSTRGPVGGTGELFF; CDR3 DNA: TGTGCCAGCAGTACCAGGGGGCCCGTTGGCGGCACCGGGGAGCTGTTTTTT; clone size: .; J gene: TRBJ2-2; V gene: TRBV11-3; CDR3 length: 17; D gene: TRBD1
CDR3 protein: CASSFRDTYYNEQFF; CDR3 DNA: TGTGCCAGCAGTTTCCGGGACACCTACTACAATGAGCAGTTCTTC; clone size: .; J gene: TRBJ2-1; V gene: TRBV27; CDR3 length: 15; D gene: .
CDR3 protein: CASSLGGQGSEKLFF; CDR3 DNA: TGTGCCAGCAGTTTGGGCGGACAGGGTTCTGAAAAACTGTTTTTT; clone size: once; J gene: TRBJ1-4; V gene: TRBV28; CDR3 length: 15; D gene: TRBD1
CDR3 protein: CASGLDSGLSHKAKNIQYF; CDR3 DNA: TGTGCTAGTGGTTTGGACTCGGGACTTTCTCATAAGGCCAAAAACATTCAGTACTTC; clone size: many; J gene: TRBJ2-4; V gene: TRBV12-5; CDR3 length: 19; D gene: .
CDR3 protein: CASSLGPSGVYNEQFF; CDR3 DNA: TGTGCCAGCAGCTTAGGCCCTAGCGGGGTTTACAATGAGCAGTTCTTC; clone size: .; J gene: TRBJ2-1; V gene: TRBV7-9; CDR3 length: 16; D gene: TRBD2
CDR3 protein: CASSNPWAPDSGNTIYF; CDR3 DNA: TGTGCCAGCAGCAACCCTTGGGCACCGGACTCTGGAAACACCATATATTTT; clone size: .; J gene: TRBJ1-3; V gene: TRBV7-9; CDR3 length: 17; D gene: .
CDR3 protein: CASSLALDRGRGTEAFF; CDR3 DNA: TGCGCCAGCAGCTTGGCCCTAGACAGGGGTCGCGGCACTGAAGCTTTCTTT; clone size: .; J gene: TRBJ1-1; V gene: TRBV5-1; CDR3 length: 17; D gene: TRBD1
CDR3 protein: CASSPGQISTNEKLFF; CDR3 DNA: TGCGCCAGCAGCCCGGGACAGATATCAACTAATGAAAAACTGTTTTTT; clone size: .; J gene: TRBJ1-4; V gene: TRBV5-1; CDR3 length: 16; D gene: TRBD1
CDR3 protein: CSARAGDRENF; CDR3 DNA: TGCAGTGCTAGAGCAGGGGATAGAGAAAATTTT; clone size: .; J gene: TRBJ1-4; V gene: TRBV20-1; CDR3 length: 11; D gene: .
CDR3 protein: CASSTGEYNEQFF; CDR3 DNA: TGTGCCAGTAGTACGGGGGAGTACAATGAGCAGTTCTTC; clone size: .; J gene: TRBJ2-1; V gene: TRBV19; CDR3 length: 13; D gene: .
CDR3 protein: CASSEVGLFTGNTIYF; CDR3 DNA: TGCGCCAGCTCAGAGGTCGGACTCTTTACTGGAAACACCATATATTTT; clone size: .; J gene: TRBJ1-3; V gene: TRBV5-1; CDR3 length: 16; D gene: .
CDR3 protein: CASGSRGNEQFF; CDR3 DNA: TGTGCCAGTGGCTCCCGCGGAAATGAGCAGTTCTTC; clone size: few; J gene: TRBJ2-1; V gene: TRBV19; CDR3 length: 12; D gene: .
CDR3 protein: CASSLEQPTYEQYF; CDR3 DNA: TGTGCCAGCAGCTTAGAACAGCCAACCTACGAGCAGTACTTC; clone size: .; J gene: TRBJ2-7; V gene: TRBV11-2; CDR3 length: 14; D gene: .
CDR3 protein: CASSLGLAGEQYF; CDR3 DNA: TGCGCCAGCAGCTTGGGACTAGCGGGCGAGCAGTACTTC; clone size: .; J gene: TRBJ2-7; V gene: TRBV5-1; CDR3 length: 13; D gene: TRBD2
CDR3 protein: CASSLDGSRGYGYTF; CDR3 DNA: TGCGCCAGCAGCTTGGATGGCAGTAGGGGCTATGGCTACACCTTC; clone size: .; J gene: TRBJ1-2; V gene: TRBV5-1; CDR3 length: 15; D gene: .
CDR3 protein: CASSLRTGGIEQYF; CDR3 DNA: TGTGCCAGCAGCTTAAGAACAGGGGGGATCGAGCAGTACTTC; clone size: .; J gene: TRBJ2-7; V gene: TRBV7-8; CDR3 length: 14; D gene: TRBD1
CDR3 protein: CASSALGTPTDTQYF; CDR3 DNA: TGTGCCAGCAGCGCGCTGGGCACCCCGACAGATACGCAGTATTTT; clone size: .; J gene: TRBJ2-3; V gene: TRBV7-3; CDR3 length: 15; D gene: .
CDR3 protein: CASSVYRGGNQPQHF; CDR3 DNA: TGTGCCAGCAGCGTATACAGGGGAGGCAATCAGCCCCAGCATTTT; clone size: .; J gene: TRBJ1-5; V gene: TRBV7-2; CDR3 length: 15; D gene: TRBD1
CDR3 protein: CASSPSIGWADGYTF; CDR3 DNA: TGTGCCAGCTCACCATCGATAGGATGGGCTGATGGCTACACCTTC; clone size: .; J gene: TRBJ1-2; V gene: TRBV18; CDR3 length: 15; D gene: .
CDR3 protein: CASSTTSIEQYF; CDR3 DNA: TGTGCCAGCAGTACTACTAGTATCGAGCAGTACTTC; clone size: .; J gene: TRBJ2-7; V gene: TRBV2; CDR3 length: 12; D gene: .
CDR3 protein: CASSQQGARQETQYF; CDR3 DNA: TGTGCCAGCAGCCAGCAGGGCGCCCGCCAAGAGACCCAGTACTTC; clone size: few; J gene: TRBJ2-5; V gene: TRBV5-5; CDR3 length: 15; D gene: .
CDR3 protein: CASSKARAQGDGESPLHF; CDR3 DNA: TGTGCCAGCAGCAAAGCGAGGGCCCAGGGGGATGGTGAGTCACCCCTCCACTTT; clone size: .; J gene: TRBJ1-6; V gene: TRBV21-1; CDR3 length: 18; D gene: .
CDR3 protein: CASGLVSDRVLTDTQYF; CDR3 DNA: TGTGCTAGTGGTTTGGTGAGCGACAGGGTTCTAACAGATACGCAGTATTTT; clone size: .; J gene: TRBJ2-3; V gene: TRBV12-5; CDR3 length: 17; D gene: TRBD1
CDR3 protein: CASSQGTGKETQYF; CDR3 DNA: TGTGCCAGCAGCCAAGGGACAGGGAAAGAGACCCAGTACTTC; clone size: .; J gene: TRBJ2-5; V gene: TRBV3-1/TRBV3-2; CDR3 length: 14; D gene: TRBD1
CDR3 protein: CASTTEGGDEKLFF; CDR3 DNA: TGTGCCAGCACCACCGAGGGGGGGGATGAAAAACTGTTTTTT; clone size: once; J gene: TRBJ1-4; V gene: TRBV7-2; CDR3 length: 14; D gene: .
CDR3 protein: CAISESVGRGSGYTF; CDR3 DNA: TGTGCCATCAGTGAGTCGGTGGGCAGGGGTTCTGGCTACACCTTC; clone size: .; J gene: TRBJ1-2; V gene: TRBV10-3; CDR3 length: 15; D gene: .
CDR3 protein: CASRASGTDTQYF; CDR3 DNA: TGTGCCAGCAGAGCTAGCGGCACAGATACGCAGTATTTT; clone size: .; J gene: TRBJ2-3; V gene: TRBV27; CDR3 length: 13; D gene: .